The 2 T cell receptor beta chains presented below share a single source sample, sequenced in a study of cytomegalovirus exposure and HLA in healthy donors. This PCR relied on a set of 60 Vbeta primers and 13 Jbeta primers. Clones were read by immunoSEQ multiplex PCR, and TCRdb kept only the in-frame ones, dropping some. The sample includes tens of thousands of clones, roughly 60% of them seen just once. Sequenced input: PBMCs. Every receptor here comes from a woman aged 50 to 60 in good health and CMV-seropositive.

The chain combines TRBV7-8 with TRBJ2-5, with 7 bases matching TRBD2. Germline trimming cut 7 bases from V and 5 bases from J; bases unmatched to any gene: 4. The CDR3 contains 12 residues. The V gene's germline CDR1 is SGHVS and CDR2 FQNEAQ. Here the CDR3 DNA reads TGTGCCAGCAACCTCGGGGGGGAGACCCAGTACTTC. This translates into CASNLGGETQYF.

The V gene is TRBV27, the J gene TRBJ1-4; D may be TRBD1 (5 bases). Germline lookup yields CDR1 MNHEY and CDR2 SMNVEV (reference sequence). The CDR3 covers 18 residues. Trimming cost V 5 bases and J 3 bases, with 22 bases left between them. CDR3 DNA: TGTGCCAGCAGTCTGGGGGAGCGGGGTAGGCCATCTAATGAAAAACTGTTTTTT. Translated: CASSLGERGRPSNEKLFF.